The present T cell receptor beta chain was sequenced within a study of blood T cell repertoires in COVID-19 (dated by TCRdb to 2018 to 2021). With respect to the entire study: Samples from collaborators originated in the United States, Italy and Spain and spanned both the acute and convalescent phases of COVID-19. The material from the prospective study consisted of cDNA or gDNA derived from T cells, B-cell-depleted T cells, or PBMCs. Subjects who had been exposed to COVID-19, were actively infected with it, or had recovered from it provided the deeply sampled blood TCRbeta repertoires that made up the dataset. The repertoires were made available in a free public database intended to serve as a resource for research on the immune response to SARS-CoV-2. The samples were drawn from two sources: the first 160 participants of the ongoing ImmuneRACE study, and about 1,300 subjects contributed by 6 global collaborators. The sample metadata nearly always contained a de-identified subject ID, COVID-19 status, age in years and sex. HLA class I and class II types, where available, came from metadata supplied by the sample provider rather than from assay-based typing.

TCRbeta CDR3 regions were amplified from genomic DNA using the immunoSEQ Assay, a bias-controlled multiplex PCR. As for the authors' bioinformatics: The number of nucleated cells in each sample was estimated by amplification of reference gene primers within the assay. To quantify the absolute abundance of each unique TCRbeta CDR3 rearrangement, sequence reads were collapsed and filtered. For each sample, productive Simpson clonality was calculated by taking the square root of Simpson's diversity index across productive rearrangements. The source is immuneACCESS, and TCRdb retained only in-frame sequences with V and J called. Part of the clones is not carried over; for the studies checked, unresolved V genes explain less than half of this, and the remainder is unexplained. V and J calls and clone size are as listed in that table; D and trimming were resolved from the DNA. The sample has fewer than 100,000 clones on record, 80% to 95% of them singletons. The ten largest clones take up around 0.8% of the sample.

Results and caveats for the whole study, not just this receptor: The quantity of clinical and demographic metadata differed by source and by participant and was supplied without curation.

Including cysteine and phenylalanine, the CDR3 has 14 amino acids. The only DNA kept is the CDR3, 42 bases in frame from the first base. V is reduced by 5 bases and J by 2 bases, leaving a spacing of 10 bases between them. The germline V gene (reference sequence) sets CDR1 to LGHDT and CDR2 to YNNKEL. Details on this clone: Its antigen specificity is not known. No base quality values were provided; no much bigger clone lies one nucleotide off.

Each collaborating institution followed its own protocols to collect whole blood in K2EDTA tubes. For TCRbeta analysis, collaborators shipped samples as frozen whole blood, isolated PBMCs, or DNA extracted from either of those sample types. Sequenced material: peripheral blood. The sequence links TRBV3-1 (or the pseudogene TRBV3-2) to TRBJ1-5, with the D gene too uncertain to name. The TCR comes from a woman of 80 years or more with acute or convalescent COVID-19. The sequenced DNA is TGTGCCAGCAGCTCCCAAACACGCAATCAGCCCCAGCATTTT. The resulting protein is CASSSQTRNQPQHF.